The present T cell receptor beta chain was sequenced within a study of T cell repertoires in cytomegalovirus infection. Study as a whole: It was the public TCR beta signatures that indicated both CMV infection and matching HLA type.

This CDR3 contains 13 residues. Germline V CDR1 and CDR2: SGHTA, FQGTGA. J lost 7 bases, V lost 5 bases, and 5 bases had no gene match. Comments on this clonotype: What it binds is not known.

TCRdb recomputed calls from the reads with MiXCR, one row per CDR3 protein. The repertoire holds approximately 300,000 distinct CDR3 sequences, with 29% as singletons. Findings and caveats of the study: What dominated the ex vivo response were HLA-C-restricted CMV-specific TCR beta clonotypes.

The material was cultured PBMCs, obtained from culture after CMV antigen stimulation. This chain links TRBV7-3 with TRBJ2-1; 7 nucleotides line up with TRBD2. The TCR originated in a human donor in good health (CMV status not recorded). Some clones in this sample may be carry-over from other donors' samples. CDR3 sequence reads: CASSTAGENEQFF. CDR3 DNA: TGTGCCAGCAGCACGGCGGGGGAAAATGAGCAGTTCTTC.